The 19 T cell receptor beta chains listed next were all sequenced from one sample in a study of cytomegalovirus exposure and HLA in healthy donors. The PCR had 60 Vbeta and 13 Jbeta primers. The method was immunoSEQ multiplex PCR; TCRdb's version includes in-frame clones alone and lacks a portion of them. The data contain more than 50,000 clones, 75% of them singletons. Material for sequencing was PBMCs. These receptors were obtained from a woman aged 40 to 50 in good health and CMV-seropositive.

The CDR3 loop is CASSFHPRDTEAFF. CDR3 nucleotide sequence: TGTGCCAGCAGCTTTCATCCCCGGGACACTGAAGCTTTCTTT. The chain is built from TRBV5-5 and TRBJ1-1; D is unclear. Trimming took 2 bases from V and 3 from J, leaving 11 bases between them. The germline CDR1 and CDR2 sequences are SGHKS and YYEKEE (reference sequence). This CDR3 has 14 residues.

As regards this clone: The junction differs from germline at one of its ends, possibly a read error. This rearrangement joins TRBV7-8 to TRBJ2-6; D not resolved. Per germline, CDR1 SGHVS and CDR2 FQNEAQ. The CDR3 totals 15 residues. As DNA, the CDR3 is TGTGCCGGCAGCTCATGGAGCTCTGGGGCCAACGTCCTGACTTTC. It codes for CAGSSWSSGANVLTF.

The chain uses TRBV30 and TRBJ2-1, with 9 bases fitting TRBD2. Germline CDR1 is GTSNPN and CDR2 is SVGIG (reference sequence). CDR3 length equals 15 residues. The ends lost 5 bases at V and 0 bases at J; junction bases unmatched: 5. Written as DNA, the CDR3 is TGTGCCTGGGGCCGACTAGCGGCCTCCTACAATGAGCAGTTCTTC. Translating gives CAWGRLAASYNEQFF. Looking up the rest from reference TRBV30 and TRBJ2-1 gives the full variable domain: SQTIHQWPATLVQPVGSPLSLECTVEGTSNPNLYWYRQAAGRGLQLLFYSVGIGQISSEVPQNLSASRPQDRQFILSSKKLLLSDSGFYLCAWGRLAASYNEQFFGPGTRLTVL.

This clone was seen a few times. The chain has TRBV6-5 and TRBJ2-2; D call uncertain. The germline CDR1 and CDR2 sequences are MNHEY and SVGAGI. Trimming took 4 bases from V and 2 from J, leaving 5 bases between them. The CDR3 is 13 residues long. The CDR3 nucleotides read TGTGCCAGCAGTTCTTCTAACACCGGGGAGCTGTTTTTT. This sequence encodes CASSSSNTGELFF.

This clone was counted a single time. The rearrangement joins TRBV30 to TRBJ1-2, with a possible D match to TRBD1 (5 bases). V was pared by 4 bases and J by 4 bases, with 16 bases between. Germline V gene data show CDR1 as GTSNPN and CDR2 as SVGIG (reference sequence). The CDR3 spans 14 residues. The CDR3 DNA follows: TGTGCCTGGACCCGGGGGGAAAGGAGCTATGGCTACACCTTC. The encoded protein is CAWTRGERSYGYTF.

The chain has TRBV5-4 and TRBJ1-1, with D maybe TRBD1 (6 bases). V was cut by 2 bases and J by 6 bases, with 14 bases left in between. The CDR3 loop spans 14 amino acids. Germline assignment: CDR1 SGHNT and CDR2 YYREEE (reference sequence). The CDR3 DNA reads as TGTGCCAGCAGCTTCCGGGGGGCGCGTGCTGAAGCTTTCTTT. This gives the protein CASSFRGARAEAFF.

The V and J genes are TRBV9 and TRBJ2-3; D unresolved. Trimming removed 4 bases at V and 3 bases at J, with 12 bases between. The germline V gene encodes CDR1 SGDLS and CDR2 YYNGEE. The CDR3 extends over 14 amino acids. The CDR3, as DNA: TGTGCCAGCAGCACCAGACTTGGGACAGATACGCAGTATTTT. Translating it yields CASSTRLGTDTQYF.

The chain combines TRBV15 with TRBJ1-1; the D gene is possibly TRBD1 (5 bases). The V and J ends lost 0 bases and 2 bases respectively, with 10 bases between them. The CDR3 contains 15 residues. Germline CDR1 reads LNHNV; CDR2 reads YYDKDF (reference sequence). CDR3 coding DNA: TGTGCCACCAGCAGAGACCGCGGGGCTAACACTGAAGCTTTCTTT. Its protein is CATSRDRGANTEAFF.

The chain uses TRBV9 and TRBJ2-2; 7 positions agree with TRBD2. The CDR3 length is 13 residues. Germline lookup yields CDR1 SGDLS and CDR2 YYNGEE. V lost 5 bases and J lost 8; bases outside the gene matches: 6. CDR3 bases: TGTGCCAGCAGTGATGAAGCGGGGGGGGAGCTGTTTTTT. This codes for CASSDEAGGELFF.

This CDR3 is CASSSEGGAHEQYF. The CDR3 nucleotides read TGTGCCAGCTCATCGGAGGGGGGGGCCCACGAGCAGTACTTC. The J gene is TRBJ2-7, the V gene TRBV18; possible D gene TRBD2, 7 bases. Germline assignment: CDR1 KGHSH and CDR2 LQKENI. The germline V and J ends were trimmed by 5 bases and 5 bases, with 16 bases remaining between them. This CDR3 comprises 14 residues.

The chain couples TRBV27 to TRBJ2-3, with 9 bases that match TRBD2. J was trimmed by 5 bases and V by 3 bases; bases with no gene match: 6. The CDR3 sequence is 15 residues long. CDR1 and CDR2 from the germline V gene are MNHEY and SMNVEV (reference sequence). CDR3 coding DNA: TGTGCCAGCAGTTTTGGAGCGGGGGGTGTAGATACGCAGTATTTT. Amino acid sequence: CASSFGAGGVDTQYF.

V usage is TRBV6-1 and J usage is TRBJ1-5; no firm D call. Germline-derived CDR1 and CDR2 are MNHNS and SASEGT. With 10 bases removed from V and 0 bases from J, the gap between germline ends came to 10 bases. The CDR3 runs to 13 residues. The CDR3 here is CATQDNSNQPQHF. The DNA of the CDR3 is TGTGCCACGCAGGATAATAGCAATCAGCCCCAGCATTTT.

V gene TRBV2 combines with J gene TRBJ2-6; D is perhaps TRBD1 (6 bases). CDR1 is SNHLY and CDR2 is FYNNEI in the germline V gene. Trimming took 6 bases from V and 0 from J, leaving 9 bases between them. CDR3 length equals 15 residues. CDR3 region: CASRQGISGANVLTF. For the CDR3, the DNA is TGTGCCAGCAGACAGGGTATCTCTGGGGCCAACGTCCTGACTTTC.

This clone was observed once. The rearrangement uses TRBV29-1 and TRBJ2-1; 10 bases line up with TRBD1. The germline V gene has CDR1 SQVTM and CDR2 ANQGSEA. The J segment lost 7 bases and the V segment lost 8 bases, leaving 11 bases of the junction unmatched. The CDR3 extends over 14 amino acids. CDR3 amino acids: CSTPGTGVLNEQFF. The CDR3 nucleotides read TGCAGCACCCCCGGGACAGGGGTTCTAAATGAGCAGTTCTTC.

The chain couples TRBV9 to TRBJ1-6, with 7 bases matching TRBD1. The CDR3 is 15 amino acids. V gave up 2 bases and J gave up 5 bases; unmatched junction bases: 4. Germline loops: CDR1 SGDLS, CDR2 YYNGEE. The CDR3 DNA follows: TGTGCCAGCAGCGTGGCGGGGACAGATAATTCACCCCTCCACTTT. Protein: CASSVAGTDNSPLHF.

The chain couples TRBV6-1 to TRBJ1-2; D perhaps matches TRBD1 (5 bases). The length of the CDR3 is 12 residues. Per the germline V gene, CDR1 is MNHNS and CDR2 is SASEGT. The V gene lost 8 bases and the J gene lost 8 bases, with 15 bases spanning the gap. The CDR3 bases are TGTGCCAGCGAGGCCATGCAGGGCGGCTACACCTTC. This codes for CASEAMQGGYTF.

This chain joins TRBV5-1 and TRBJ2-7; 13 bases agree with TRBD2. The ends lost 4 bases at V and 3 bases at J; junction bases unmatched: 10. The germline V gene has CDR1 SGHRS and CDR2 YFSETQ. The CDR3 runs to 17 residues. CDR3 nucleotides: TGCGCCAGCAGCGGAGGACTAGCGGGGGCCGCAAACTACGAGCAGTACTTC. It translates to CASSGGLAGAANYEQYF.

The rearrangement links TRBV7-9 to TRBJ1-5; D is possibly TRBD1 (6 bases). The CDR3 loop spans 15 amino acids. Germline V CDR1 and CDR2: SEHNR, FQNEAQ (reference sequence). Between the trimmed V and J ends, which lost 5 bases and 0 bases, there was a span of 11 bases. This CDR3 is CASSRDRYSNQPQHF. The CDR3, as DNA: TGTGCCAGCAGCCGCGACAGGTATAGCAATCAGCCCCAGCATTTT.

The chain has TRBV20-1 and TRBJ1-1; no definite D call. Germline lookup yields CDR1 DFQATT and CDR2 SNEGSKA (reference sequence). This CDR3 has 11 amino acids. V gave up 6 bases and J gave up 3 bases, with 8 bases separating them. CDR3 sequence reads: CSAAEDTEAFF. The CDR3, as DNA: TGCAGTGCCGCCGAGGACACTGAAGCTTTCTTT.